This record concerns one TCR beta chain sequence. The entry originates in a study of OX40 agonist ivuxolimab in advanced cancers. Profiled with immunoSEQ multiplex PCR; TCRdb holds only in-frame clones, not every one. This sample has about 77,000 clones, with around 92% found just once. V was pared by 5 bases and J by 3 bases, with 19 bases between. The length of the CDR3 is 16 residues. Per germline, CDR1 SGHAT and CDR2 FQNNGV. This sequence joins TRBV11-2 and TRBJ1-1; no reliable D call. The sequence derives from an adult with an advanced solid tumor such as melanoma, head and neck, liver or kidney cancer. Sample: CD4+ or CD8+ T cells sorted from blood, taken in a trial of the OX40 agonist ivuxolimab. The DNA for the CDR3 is TGTGCCAGCAGCAAAGGTTTGGGAGGATTCGACACTGAAGCTTTCTTT. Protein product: CASSKGLGGFDTEAFF.